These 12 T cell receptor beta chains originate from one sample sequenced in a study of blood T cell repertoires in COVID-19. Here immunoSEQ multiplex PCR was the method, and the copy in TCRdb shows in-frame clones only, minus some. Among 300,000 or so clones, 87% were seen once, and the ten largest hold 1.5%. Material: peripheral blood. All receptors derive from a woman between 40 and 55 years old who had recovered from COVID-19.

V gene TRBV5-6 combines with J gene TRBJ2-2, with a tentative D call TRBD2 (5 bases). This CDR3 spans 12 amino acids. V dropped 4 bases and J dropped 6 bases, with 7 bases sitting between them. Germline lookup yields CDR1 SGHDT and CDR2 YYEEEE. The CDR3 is CASSGAAGELFF. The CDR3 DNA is TGTGCCAGCAGCGGAGCGGCCGGGGAGCTGTTTTTT.

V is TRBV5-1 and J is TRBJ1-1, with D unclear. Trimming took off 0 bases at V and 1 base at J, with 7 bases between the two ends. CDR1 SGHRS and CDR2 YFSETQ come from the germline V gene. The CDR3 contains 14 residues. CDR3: CASSLAIRNTEAFF. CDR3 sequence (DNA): TGCGCCAGCAGCTTGGCCATCAGGAACACTGAAGCTTTCTTT. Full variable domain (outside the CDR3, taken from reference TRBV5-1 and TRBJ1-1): KAGVTQTPRYLIKTRGQQVTLSCSPISGHRSVSWYQQTPGQGLQFLFEYFSETQRNKGNFPGRFSGRQFSNSRSEMNVSTLELGDSALYLCASSLAIRNTEAFFGQGTRLTVV.

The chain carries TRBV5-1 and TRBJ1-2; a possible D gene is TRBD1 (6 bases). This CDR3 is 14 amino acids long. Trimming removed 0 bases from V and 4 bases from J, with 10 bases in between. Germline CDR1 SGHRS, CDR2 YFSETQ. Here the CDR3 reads CASSLGQAIYGYTF. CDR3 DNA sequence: TGCGCCAGCAGCTTGGGACAGGCGATCTATGGCTACACCTTC.

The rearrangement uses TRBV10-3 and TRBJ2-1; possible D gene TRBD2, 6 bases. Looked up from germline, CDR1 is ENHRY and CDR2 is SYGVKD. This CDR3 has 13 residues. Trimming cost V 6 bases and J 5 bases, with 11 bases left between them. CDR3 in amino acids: CAIREGGDNEQFF. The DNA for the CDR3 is TGTGCCATCAGGGAGGGCGGCGACAATGAGCAGTTCTTC.

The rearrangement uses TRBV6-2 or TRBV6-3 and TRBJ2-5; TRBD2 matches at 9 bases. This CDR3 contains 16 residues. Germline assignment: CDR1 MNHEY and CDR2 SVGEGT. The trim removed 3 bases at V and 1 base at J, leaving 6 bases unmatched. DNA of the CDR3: TGTGCCAGCAGTTATGGTCTAGCGGGACCCCAAGAGACCCAGTACTTC. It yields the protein CASSYGLAGPQETQYF.

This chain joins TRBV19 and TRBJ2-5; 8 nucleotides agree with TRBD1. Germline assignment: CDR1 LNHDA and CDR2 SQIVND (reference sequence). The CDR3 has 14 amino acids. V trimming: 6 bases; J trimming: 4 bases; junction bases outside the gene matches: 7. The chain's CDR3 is CASRGQDTRETQYF. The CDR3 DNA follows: TGTGCCAGTAGGGGACAGGACACCCGAGAGACCCAGTACTTC.

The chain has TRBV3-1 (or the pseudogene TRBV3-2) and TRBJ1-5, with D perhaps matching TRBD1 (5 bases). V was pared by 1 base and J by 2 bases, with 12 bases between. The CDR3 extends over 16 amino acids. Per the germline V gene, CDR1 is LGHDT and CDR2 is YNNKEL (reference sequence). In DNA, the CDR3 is TGTGCCAGCAGCCAAGGGGGGGGAAGTGGCAATCAGCCCCAGCATTTT. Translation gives CASSQGGGSGNQPQHF.

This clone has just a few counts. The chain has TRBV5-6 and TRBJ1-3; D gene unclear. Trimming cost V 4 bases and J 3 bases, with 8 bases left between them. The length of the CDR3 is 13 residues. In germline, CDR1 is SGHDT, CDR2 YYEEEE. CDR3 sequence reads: CASSPRVGNTIYF. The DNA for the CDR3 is TGTGCCAGCAGCCCGCGGGTTGGAAACACCATATATTTT. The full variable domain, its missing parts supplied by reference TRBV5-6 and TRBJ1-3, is DAGVTQSPTHLIKTRGQQVTLRCSPKSGHDTVSWYQQALGQGPQFIFQYYEEEERQRGNFPDRFSGHQFPNYSSELNVNALLLGDSALYLCASSPRVGNTIYFGEGSWLTVV.

Written as DNA, the CDR3 is TGTGCCAGCAGCCCGGGCGCCGGGACAGGGATTGGAAAACTGTTTTTT. It translates to CASSPGAGTGIGKLFF. The chain joins TRBV5-6 to TRBJ1-4; 9 nucleotides agree with TRBD1. This CDR3 has 16 residues. The germline V gene has CDR1 SGHDT and CDR2 YYEEEE. J lost 10 bases, V lost 4 bases, and 14 bases had no gene match. The full variable domain, rest sourced from reference TRBV5-6 and TRBJ1-4, is DAGVTQSPTHLIKTRGQQVTLRCSPKSGHDTVSWYQQALGQGPQFIFQYYEEEERQRGNFPDRFSGHQFPNYSSELNVNALLLGDSALYLCASSPGAGTGIGKLFFGSGTQLSVL.

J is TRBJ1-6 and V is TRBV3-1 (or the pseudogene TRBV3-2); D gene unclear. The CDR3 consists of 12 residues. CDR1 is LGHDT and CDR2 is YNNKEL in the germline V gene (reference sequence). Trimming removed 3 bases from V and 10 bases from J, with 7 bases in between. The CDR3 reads CASSHGDSPLHF. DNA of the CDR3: TGTGCCAGCAGCCACGGAGACTCACCCCTCCACTTT.

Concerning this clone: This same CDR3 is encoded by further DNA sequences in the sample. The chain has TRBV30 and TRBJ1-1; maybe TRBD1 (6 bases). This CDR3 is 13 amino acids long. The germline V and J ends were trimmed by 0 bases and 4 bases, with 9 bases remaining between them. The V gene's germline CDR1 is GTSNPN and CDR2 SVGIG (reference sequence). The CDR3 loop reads CAWSVRRGTEAFF. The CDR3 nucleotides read TGTGCCTGGAGTGTACGCAGGGGCACTGAAGCTTTCTTT.

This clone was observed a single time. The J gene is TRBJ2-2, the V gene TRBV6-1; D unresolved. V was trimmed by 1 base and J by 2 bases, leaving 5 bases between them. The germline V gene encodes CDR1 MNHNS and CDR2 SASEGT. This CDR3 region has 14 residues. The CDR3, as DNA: TGTGCCAGCAGTGAAGGACAAAACACCGGGGAGCTGTTTTTT. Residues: CASSEGQNTGELFF.